The entry below describes one T cell receptor beta chain. The target antigen is unknown. This entry is derived from a study of shared clonotypes between healthy human individuals. For the study at large: For every donor, three CD4 naive, three CD4 memory, two CD8 naive and one CD8 memory plates were used. Study-level findings and limits: Clonotypes not shared had lower generation probabilities than those common to all four donors.

It was approximately 0.2 ug DNA, about 30,000 T cell genomes, that sorted-subset replicate PCRs used. Generated by immunoSEQ multiplex PCR, the TCRdb table keeps only in-frame clones and is missing some. The data contain roughly 2.4 million clones, nearly 97% of them singletons. V gave up 3 bases and J gave up 5 bases, with 11 bases separating them. Per germline, CDR1 SGHVS and CDR2 FQNEAQ. The CDR3 runs 13 residues. The sequence was obtained from a man aged 18 to 35 in good health. The chain carries TRBV7-8 and TRBJ2-7, with D hard to call. Sequencing was carried out using naive CD4+ T cells sorted from blood. Stated subset: CD45RA+ positively selected. CDR3 amino acids: CASSFEPGDEQYF. Written as DNA, the CDR3 is TGTGCCAGCAGCTTCGAACCCGGCGACGAGCAGTACTTC. The whole variable domain, remainder taken from reference TRBV7-8 and TRBJ2-7, is GAGVSQSPRYKVAKRGQDVALRCDPISGHVSLFWYQQALGQGPEFLTYFQNEAQLDKSGLPSDRFFAERPEGSVSTLKIQRTQQEDSAVYLCASSFEPGDEQYFGPGTRLTVT.